This T cell receptor (beta chain) was found in a study of blood T cell repertoires in COVID-19. Trimming took 2 bases from V and 4 from J; bases not matched to a gene: 1. The CDR3 sequence is 14 residues long. Germline values: CDR1 SGHTA, CDR2 FQGNSA. Assay: immunoSEQ multiplex PCR; the TCRdb copy retains only in-frame clones and omits some. The sample contains roughly 320,000 clones, around 90% of which appear only once. The sequence derives from a man in his sixties or seventies with acute or convalescent COVID-19. The J gene is TRBJ1-2, the V gene TRBV7-2; 10 bases map to TRBD1. The specimen sequenced was peripheral blood. CDR3 nucleotides: TGTGCCAGCAGCTTATGGGACAGGGGCTATGGCTACACCTTC. As protein: CASSLWDRGYGYTF.